The 4 T cell receptor beta chains below come from one sample, sequenced in a study of blood T cell repertoires in COVID-19. Assay: immunoSEQ multiplex PCR; the TCRdb copy retains only in-frame clones and omits some. The repertoire includes over 200,000 clones, around nine tenths of them detected once, and around 0.84% sits in the top ten. The sequenced sample was peripheral blood. These TCRs come from a man aged 60-69 years with COVID-19, enrolled during active disease.

The gene calls are TRBV9 and TRBJ1-6; 7 nucleotides line up with TRBD1. The CDR3 is 15 amino acids. V dropped 6 bases and J dropped 5; count of bases not matched to a gene: 8. Germline CDR1 and CDR2: SGDLS and YYNGEE. The CDR3 DNA reads as TGTGCCAGCACCACAGGGGATACCGATAATTCACCCCTCCACTTT. Translation: CASTTGDTDNSPLHF.

This chain uses TRBV2 with TRBJ1-4, with 8 bases matching TRBD1. V was pared by 6 bases and J by 3 bases, with 6 bases of the junction left unmatched. CDR3 length: 15 residues. CDR1 is SNHLY and CDR2 is FYNNEI in the germline V gene. The CDR3 sequence: CASSPDRGPNEKLFF. CDR3 DNA: TGTGCCAGCAGCCCCGACAGGGGCCCTAATGAAAAACTGTTTTTT.

The chain recombines TRBV30 with TRBJ1-3, with D hard to call. This CDR3 is built from 13 residues. Germline V gene data show CDR1 as GTSNPN and CDR2 as SVGIG (reference sequence). V dropped 5 bases and J dropped 0 bases, with 8 bases sitting between them. CDR3 amino acids: CAWGLDSGNTIYF. The CDR3 DNA sequence: TGTGCCTGGGGACTGGACTCTGGAAACACCATATATTTT. The whole variable domain, remainder taken from reference TRBV30 and TRBJ1-3, is SQTIHQWPATLVQPVGSPLSLECTVEGTSNPNLYWYRQAAGRGLQLLFYSVGIGQISSEVPQNLSASRPQDRQFILSSKKLLLSDSGFYLCAWGLDSGNTIYFGEGSWLTVV.

The rearrangement links TRBV5-1 to TRBJ1-2; D possibly corresponds to TRBD1 (5 bases). The CDR3 has 19 amino acids. V lost 0 bases and J 4 bases, leaving 25 bases between the germline ends. Germline CDR1 SGHRS, CDR2 YFSETQ. CDR3 region: CASSLAPGELEGPGYGYTF. The CDR3 DNA is TGCGCCAGCAGCTTGGCTCCAGGTGAGCTGGAGGGGCCTGGCTATGGCTACACCTTC.